The present entry profiles one T cell receptor (beta chain) with its context. As yet, its antigen is unknown. The V and J ends lost 3 bases and 7 bases, in that order; junction bases with no gene match: 5. Germline CDR1 is MRHNA and CDR2 is SNTAGT. The CDR3 extends over 14 amino acids. The data belong to a study of cytomegalovirus exposure and HLA in healthy donors. Study-level findings and limits: Cytomegalovirus status, reportedly, was diagnosed with high specificity and sensitivity by the classifier.

Vbeta (60) and Jbeta (13) primers were used in the PCR. Assay: immunoSEQ multiplex PCR; the TCRdb copy retains only in-frame clones and omits some. The sample carries approximately 170,000 clones, 85% recorded once. This rearrangement joins TRBV6-4 to TRBJ2-2, with TRBD2 matching 7 bases. The sample was PBMCs. The source is a boy younger than 10 in good health and CMV-seronegative. The CDR3 loop is CASSEGGTIGELFF. CDR3 DNA sequence: TGTGCCAGCAGTGAGGGGGGGACGATCGGGGAGCTGTTTTTT.